This T cell receptor beta chain was profiled in a study of blood T cell repertoires in COVID-19. About the study: Specimens from acute and convalescent COVID-19 originated in the United States, Italy and Spain. The cDNA or gDNA used as material had been derived from T cells, B-cell-depleted T cells, or PBMCs.

Trimming pared 4 bases from V and 7 bases from J, leaving 23 bases between. From germline, CDR1 is MDHEN and CDR2 SYDVKM. CDR3 length: 17 residues. Using immunoSEQ multiplex PCR, the repertoire was profiled, and TCRdb retains in-frame clones only, with some absent. The sample lists about 59,000 clones, roughly 80% occurring once. This chain uses TRBV28 with TRBJ2-1; D is possibly TRBD2 (6 bases). Sequencing was performed on peripheral blood. This receptor was obtained from a man between 60 and 75 years old with acute or convalescent COVID-19. This CDR3 is CASSYLAGPQKGNEQFF. In DNA, the CDR3 is TGTGCCAGCAGTTATCTGGCGGGGCCTCAAAAGGGGAATGAGCAGTTCTTC.